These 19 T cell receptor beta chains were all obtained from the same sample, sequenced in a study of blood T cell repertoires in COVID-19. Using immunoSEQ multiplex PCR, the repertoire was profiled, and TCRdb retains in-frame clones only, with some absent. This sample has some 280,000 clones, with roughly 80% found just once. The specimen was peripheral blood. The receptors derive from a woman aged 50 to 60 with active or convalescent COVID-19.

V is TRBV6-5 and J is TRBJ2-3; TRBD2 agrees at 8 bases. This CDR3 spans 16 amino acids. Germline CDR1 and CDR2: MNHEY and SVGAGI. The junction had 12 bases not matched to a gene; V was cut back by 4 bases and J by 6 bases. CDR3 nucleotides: TGTGCCAGCAGTTCCCCCCCAGCGGGAGAAGCTGATACGCAGTATTTT. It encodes CASSSPPAGEADTQYF.

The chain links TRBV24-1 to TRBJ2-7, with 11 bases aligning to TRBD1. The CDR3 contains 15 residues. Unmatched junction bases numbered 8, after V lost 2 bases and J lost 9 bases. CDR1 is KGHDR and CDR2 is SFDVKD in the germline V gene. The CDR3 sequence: CATSDSGTGGVGQYF. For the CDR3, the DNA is TGTGCCACCAGTGATTCCGGGACAGGGGGTGTAGGGCAGTACTTC.

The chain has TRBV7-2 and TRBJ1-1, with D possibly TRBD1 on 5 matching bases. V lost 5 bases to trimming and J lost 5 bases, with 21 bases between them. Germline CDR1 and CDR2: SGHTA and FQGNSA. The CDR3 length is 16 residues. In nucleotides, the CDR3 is TGTGCCAGCAGCGTCGTTTGGACACCGCCCGGGACTGAAGCTTTCTTT. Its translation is CASSVVWTPPGTEAFF.

CDR3 nucleotide sequence: TGCGCCAGCAGCCAAACTGACAGGTTGAACACTGAAGCTTTCTTT. It translates to CASSQTDRLNTEAFF. The chain combines TRBV4-1 with TRBJ1-1; D is perhaps TRBD1 (6 bases). Germline V CDR1 and CDR2: MGHRA, YSYEKL. V was trimmed by 2 bases and J by 0 bases, leaving 10 bases between them. CDR3 size: 15 residues.

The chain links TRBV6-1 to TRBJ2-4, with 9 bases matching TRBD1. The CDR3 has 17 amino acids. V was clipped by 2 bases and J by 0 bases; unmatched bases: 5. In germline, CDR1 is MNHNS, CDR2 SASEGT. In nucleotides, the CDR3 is TGTGCCAGCAGTGAACGAGGGACAGGGATAGCCAAAAACATTCAGTACTTC. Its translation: CASSERGTGIAKNIQYF.

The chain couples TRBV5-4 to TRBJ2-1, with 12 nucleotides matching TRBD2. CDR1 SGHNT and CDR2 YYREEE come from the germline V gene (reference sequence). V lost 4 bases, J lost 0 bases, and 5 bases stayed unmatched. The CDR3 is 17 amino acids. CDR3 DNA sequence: TGTGCCAGCAGCAAAGGACTAGCGGGGAGCTCCTACAATGAGCAGTTCTTC. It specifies CASSKGLAGSSYNEQFF.

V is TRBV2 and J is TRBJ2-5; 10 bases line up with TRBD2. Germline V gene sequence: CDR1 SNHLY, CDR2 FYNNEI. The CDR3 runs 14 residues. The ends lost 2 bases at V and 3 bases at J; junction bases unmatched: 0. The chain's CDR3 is CASSETSGKETQYF. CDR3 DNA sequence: TGTGCCAGCAGTGAAACTAGCGGGAAAGAGACCCAGTACTTC.

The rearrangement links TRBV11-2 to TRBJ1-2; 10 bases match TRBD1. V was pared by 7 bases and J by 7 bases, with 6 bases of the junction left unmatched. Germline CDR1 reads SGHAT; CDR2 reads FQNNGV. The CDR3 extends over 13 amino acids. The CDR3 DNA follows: TGTGCCAGCACCCGGACAGGGGGGGGTGGCTACACCTTC. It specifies CASTRTGGGGYTF.

The CDR3 DNA reads as TGCGCCAGCAGCTTGGTTCCAGGCCAGCAAGAGACCCAGTACTTC. As protein: CASSLVPGQQETQYF. The chain links TRBV5-1 to TRBJ2-5; D gene ambiguous. This CDR3 spans 15 amino acids. CDR1 SGHRS and CDR2 YFSETQ come from the germline V gene. V shed 0 bases and J shed 2 bases, with 11 bases lying between them.

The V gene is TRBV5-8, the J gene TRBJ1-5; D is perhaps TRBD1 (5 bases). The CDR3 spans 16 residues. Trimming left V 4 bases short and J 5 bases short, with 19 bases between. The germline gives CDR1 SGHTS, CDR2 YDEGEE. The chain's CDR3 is CASSLKGRRAYQPQHF. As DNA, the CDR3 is TGTGCCAGCAGCCTCAAGGGGCGCAGGGCCTATCAGCCCCAGCATTTT.

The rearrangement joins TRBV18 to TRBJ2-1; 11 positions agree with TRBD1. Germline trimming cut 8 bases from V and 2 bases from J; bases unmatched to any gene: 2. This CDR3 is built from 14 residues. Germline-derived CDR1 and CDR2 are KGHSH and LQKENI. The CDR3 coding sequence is TGTGCCAGCAGGACAGGGGGCCCCTACAATGAGCAGTTCTTC. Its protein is CASRTGGPYNEQFF.

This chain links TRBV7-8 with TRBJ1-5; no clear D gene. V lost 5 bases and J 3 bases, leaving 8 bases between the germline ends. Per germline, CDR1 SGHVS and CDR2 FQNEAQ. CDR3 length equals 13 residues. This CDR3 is CASSQDYNQPQHF. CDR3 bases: TGTGCCAGCAGCCAGGACTACAATCAGCCCCAGCATTTT.

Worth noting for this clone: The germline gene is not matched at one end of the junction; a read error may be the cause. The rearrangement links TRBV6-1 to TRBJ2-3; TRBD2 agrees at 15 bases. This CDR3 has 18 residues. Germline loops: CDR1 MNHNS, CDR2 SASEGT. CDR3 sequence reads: CASREGLAGGVSTDTQYF. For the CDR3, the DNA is TGTGCCAGCAGGGAAGGACTAGCGGGAGGGGTAAGCACAGATACGCAGTATTTT.

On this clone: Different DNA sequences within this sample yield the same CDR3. The CDR3 here is CASSPPGHSYEQYF. DNA of the CDR3: TGTGCCAGCTCACCACCGGGACACTCCTACGAGCAGTACTTC. The gene calls are TRBV18 and TRBJ2-7, with a tentative D call TRBD1 (6 bases). V lost 0 bases and J 0 bases, leaving 6 bases between the germline ends. The CDR3 has 14 residues. Germline CDR1 and CDR2: KGHSH and LQKENI.

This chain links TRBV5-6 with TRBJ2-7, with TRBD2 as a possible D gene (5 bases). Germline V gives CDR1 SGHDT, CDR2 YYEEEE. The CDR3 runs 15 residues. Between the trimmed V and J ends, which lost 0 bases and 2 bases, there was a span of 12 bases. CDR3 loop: CASSLGLASPYEQYF. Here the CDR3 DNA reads TGTGCCAGCAGCTTGGGGCTAGCCTCACCCTACGAGCAGTACTTC. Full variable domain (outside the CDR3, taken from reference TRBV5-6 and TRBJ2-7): DAGVTQSPTHLIKTRGQQVTLRCSPKSGHDTVSWYQQALGQGPQFIFQYYEEEERQRGNFPDRFSGHQFPNYSSELNVNALLLGDSALYLCASSLGLASPYEQYFGPGTRLTVT.

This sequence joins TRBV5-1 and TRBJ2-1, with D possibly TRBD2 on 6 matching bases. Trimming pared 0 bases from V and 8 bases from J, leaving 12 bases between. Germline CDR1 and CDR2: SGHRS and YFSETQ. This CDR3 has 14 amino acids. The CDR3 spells CASSLAGRLDEQFF. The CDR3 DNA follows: TGCGCCAGCAGCTTGGCGGGGAGGTTGGATGAGCAGTTCTTC.

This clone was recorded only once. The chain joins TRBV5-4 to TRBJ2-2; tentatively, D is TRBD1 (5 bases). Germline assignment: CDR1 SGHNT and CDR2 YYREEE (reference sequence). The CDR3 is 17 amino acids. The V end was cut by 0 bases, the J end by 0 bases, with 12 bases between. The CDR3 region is CASSLEIHRSNTGELFF. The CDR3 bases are TGTGCCAGCAGCTTGGAAATACACAGGTCGAACACCGGGGAGCTGTTTTTT.

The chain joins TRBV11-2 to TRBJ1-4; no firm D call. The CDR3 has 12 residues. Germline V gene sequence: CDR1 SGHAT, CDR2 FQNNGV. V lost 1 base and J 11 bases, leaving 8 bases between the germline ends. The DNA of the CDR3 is TGTGCCAGCAGCTTAGTGGGAGGGAAACTGTTTTTT. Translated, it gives CASSLVGGKLFF. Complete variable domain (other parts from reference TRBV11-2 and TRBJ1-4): EAGVAQSPRYKIIEKRQSVAFWCNPISGHATLYWYQQILGQGPKLLIQFQNNGVVDDSQLPKDRFSAERLKGVDSTLKIQPAKLEDSAVYLCASSLVGGKLFFGSGTQLSVL.

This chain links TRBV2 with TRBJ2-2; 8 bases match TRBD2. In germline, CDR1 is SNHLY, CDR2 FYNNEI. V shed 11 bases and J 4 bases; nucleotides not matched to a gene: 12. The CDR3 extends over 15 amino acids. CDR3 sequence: CAVAPGLGVTGELFF. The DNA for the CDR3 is TGTGCCGTAGCCCCGGGACTAGGAGTCACCGGGGAGCTGTTTTTT.